The 21 T cell receptor beta chains below come from one sample, sequenced in a study of cytomegalovirus exposure and HLA in healthy donors. Sequenced by immunoSEQ multiplex PCR; TCRdb stores in-frame clones only, minus some. The sample consists of 300,000 to 400,000 clones, over 75% of them appearing once. Input material: PBMCs. The receptor source for this set is a young man in good health and CMV-seronegative.

The chain carries TRBV29-1 and TRBJ1-1; 7 nucleotides align to TRBD1. The ends lost 4 bases at V and 6 bases at J; junction bases unmatched: 2. This CDR3 is built from 11 residues. CDR1 is SQVTM and CDR2 is ANQGSEA in the germline V gene. The CDR3 DNA is TGCAGCGTTGTTAGGGGGCCTGAAGCTTTCTTT. Translating gives CSVVRGPEAFF.

This sequence joins TRBV2 and TRBJ1-4, with 7 bases identical to TRBD1. The CDR3 is made up of 14 amino acids. Losses at the gene ends were 6 bases for V and 4 bases for J; bases not matched to a gene: 5. CDR1 is SNHLY and CDR2 is FYNNEI in the germline V gene. CDR3 sequence (DNA): TGTGCCAGCAGCGCCGACAGGGTTAATGAAAAACTGTTTTTT. This sequence encodes CASSADRVNEKLFF.

This chain joins TRBV18 and TRBJ2-7, with 10 nucleotides matching TRBD1. CDR1 is KGHSH, CDR2 LQKENI, per germline. This CDR3 has 14 residues. V gave up 4 bases and J gave up 2 bases; unmatched junction bases: 2. The CDR3 bases are TGTGCCAGCTCACGTGGACAGGGGGCCTACGAGCAGTACTTC. Translation gives CASSRGQGAYEQYF.

This clone occurred once. Within the sample, other DNA sequences also encode this same CDR3. CDR3 bases: TGTGCCAGCAGCTTCGACAGCTCCTACGAGCAGTACTTC. As protein: CASSFDSSYEQYF. The chain recombines TRBV27 with TRBJ2-7; D perhaps matches TRBD1 (5 bases). The ends were cut back, 6 bases at V and 0 bases at J, with 9 bases in the middle. Germline assignment: CDR1 MNHEY and CDR2 SMNVEV (reference sequence). The length of the CDR3 is 13 residues.

The chain joins TRBV5-6 to TRBJ1-1; TRBD1 is a possible D gene (5 bases). Trimming shortened V by 1 base and J by 8 bases, and 9 bases separated the two germline ends. CDR1 is SGHDT, CDR2 YYEEEE, per germline. The length of the CDR3 is 12 residues. As DNA, the CDR3 is TGTGCCAGCAGCTTGTGGGGCCGGGAAGCTTTCTTT. Translation gives CASSLWGREAFF.

This chain uses TRBV11-2 with TRBJ1-3; tentative D call: TRBD1 (6 bases). V was cut by 5 bases and J by 10 bases, with 21 bases left in between. Germline loops: CDR1 SGHAT, CDR2 FQNNGV. CDR3 length: 15 amino acids. CDR3 residues: CASSPGGGYLTTIYF. The CDR3 DNA sequence: TGTGCCAGCAGCCCGGGAGGGGGGTACCTGACGACCATATATTTT.

J is TRBJ1-3 and V is TRBV4-3, with D maybe TRBD1 (5 bases). Per the germline V gene, CDR1 is LGHNA and CDR2 is YSLEER. Trimming shortened V by 2 bases and J by 3 bases, and 11 bases separated the two germline ends. This CDR3 has 15 residues. CDR3 nucleotides: TGCGCCAGCAGCCAAAGTCAGGGAGGTGGAAACACCATATATTTT. Encoded protein: CASSQSQGGGNTIYF.

The chain combines TRBV27 with TRBJ2-7; 8 bases fit TRBD2. The V gene's germline CDR1 is MNHEY and CDR2 SMNVEV (reference sequence). The CDR3 is 14 amino acids. The V segment lost 6 bases and the J segment 5 bases; nucleotides outside the gene matches: 9. The CDR3 DNA is TGTGCCAGCAGCCTCGGGGGGGTTGTCAACGAGCAGTACTTC. It encodes CASSLGGVVNEQYF.

The V and J genes are TRBV29-1 and TRBJ2-1; D is unresolved. V was cut by 1 base and J by 6 bases, with 10 bases left in between. Germline CDR1 SQVTM, CDR2 ANQGSEA. CDR3 length equals 13 residues. CDR3 region: CSVEVDIPNEQFF. The CDR3 nucleotides read TGCAGCGTTGAAGTAGACATCCCCAATGAGCAGTTCTTC.

This chain joins TRBV16 and TRBJ2-7; 7 nucleotides align to TRBD1. With 5 bases clipped from V and 1 base from J, the junction kept 5 bases outside the gene matches. Per germline, CDR1 KGHSY and CDR2 FQNENV. The CDR3 has 14 residues. CDR3 sequence reads: CASSTDRVSYEQYF. CDR3 nucleotides: TGTGCCAGCAGCACAGACAGGGTTTCCTACGAGCAGTACTTC.

This rearrangement joins TRBV5-4 to TRBJ1-2; D perhaps matches TRBD1 (6 bases). The V gene lost 4 bases and the J gene lost 9 bases, with 19 bases spanning the gap. The germline V gene encodes CDR1 SGHNT and CDR2 YYREEE (reference sequence). The CDR3 runs 14 residues. CDR3 protein: CASSPDSRTLSYTF. The DNA for the CDR3 is TGTGCCAGCAGCCCGGACAGCCGTACCCTCAGCTACACCTTC. The variable domain in full, with the rest retrieved from reference TRBV5-4 and TRBJ1-2, is ETGVTQSPTHLIKTRGQQVTLRCSSQSGHNTVSWYQQALGQGPQFIFQYYREEENGRGNFPPRFSGLQFPNYSSELNVNALELDDSALYLCASSPDSRTLSYTFGSGTRLTVV.

The V gene is TRBV4-1, the J gene TRBJ2-1, with D possibly TRBD1 on 5 matching bases. V was shortened by 2 bases and J by 10 bases, with 18 bases between the two germline ends. The CDR3 is 15 amino acids. Germline CDR1 reads MGHRA; CDR2 reads YSYEKL. The CDR3 DNA sequence: TGCGCCAGCAGCCAATTTTGGACAACTACAATCGAGCAGTTCTTC. Amino acid sequence: CASSQFWTTTIEQFF.

The chain uses TRBV7-2 and TRBJ2-6; TRBD1 agrees at 8 bases. Germline trimming cut 5 bases from V and 0 bases from J; bases unmatched to any gene: 9. Germline V CDR1 and CDR2: SGHTA, FQGNSA. This CDR3 has 18 residues. CDR3 residues: CASSLRTGTLSGANVLTF. Written as DNA, the CDR3 is TGTGCCAGCAGCCTTCGGACAGGGACCCTCTCTGGGGCCAACGTCCTGACTTTC.

The V and J genes are TRBV15 and TRBJ2-7; possibly TRBD2 for D (6 bases). This CDR3 contains 17 residues. Deletions cut 0 bases from V and 5 bases from J, with 20 bases between. Germline V CDR1 and CDR2: LNHNV, YYDKDF (reference sequence). The CDR3 DNA sequence: TGTGCCACCAGCAGAGATGAGGTCAGGAGGGCTGAAGACGAGCAGTACTTC. It translates to CATSRDEVRRAEDEQYF. Variable domain in full (rest from reference TRBV15 and TRBJ2-7): DAMVIQNPRYQVTQFGKPVTLSCSQTLNHNVMYWYQQKSSQAPKLLFHYYDKDFNNEADTPDNFQSRRPNTSFCFLDIRSPGLGDTAMYLCATSRDEVRRAEDEQYFGPGTRLTVT.

The chain is built from TRBV30 and TRBJ1-6; D ambiguous. Trimming shortened V by 2 bases and J by 6 bases, and 8 bases separated the two germline ends. The CDR3 has 13 amino acids. Germline V gene lookup returns CDR1 GTSNPN and CDR2 SVGIG (reference sequence). The CDR3 spells CAWSNSFNSPLHF. The CDR3 region has the DNA TGTGCCTGGAGTAACAGTTTTAATTCACCCCTCCACTTT.

This clone appeared once. This rearrangement joins TRBV11-3 to TRBJ1-3; no reliable D call. This CDR3 spans 16 amino acids. Trimming took 2 bases from V and 3 from J, leaving 14 bases between them. From germline, CDR1 is SGHNT and CDR2 YENEEA. The DNA of the CDR3 is TGTGCCAGCAGCTTAAGCGGCCCCAGAGATGGAAACACCATATATTTT. Residues: CASSLSGPRDGNTIYF.

The rearrangement joins TRBV2 to TRBJ2-3; 9 nucleotides align to TRBD1. Trimming took 2 bases from V and 2 from J; bases not matched to a gene: 5. The CDR3 is made up of 16 amino acids. Germline CDR1 is SNHLY and CDR2 is FYNNEI. The CDR3 reads CASSEMDRGFTDTQYF. The DNA for the CDR3 is TGTGCCAGCAGTGAAATGGACAGGGGCTTCACAGATACGCAGTATTTT.

CDR3 amino acids: CASRSSTGGTDTQYF. As DNA, the CDR3 is TGTGCCAGCCGGTCTTCGACAGGGGGCACAGATACGCAGTATTTT. The chain is built from TRBV6-4 and TRBJ2-3, with TRBD1 matching over 8 bases. V shed 8 bases and J 1 base; nucleotides not matched to a gene: 8. CDR1 MRHNA and CDR2 SNTAGT come from the germline V gene. The CDR3 consists of 15 residues.

The chain links TRBV5-1 to TRBJ1-2; 10 nucleotides agree with TRBD1. J was trimmed by 7 bases and V by 3 bases; bases with no gene match: 9. The germline gives CDR1 SGHRS, CDR2 YFSETQ. The CDR3 is 15 amino acids. The CDR3 spells CASSSAVGTGAGYTF. DNA of the CDR3: TGCGCCAGCAGCTCAGCCGTAGGGACAGGGGCTGGCTACACCTTC.

This clone was counted only a few times. The V call is TRBV7-9, the J call TRBJ2-7, with D maybe TRBD2 (6 bases). Trimming shortened V by 5 bases and J by 2 bases, and 13 bases separated the two germline ends. The CDR3 contains 14 residues. Germline-derived CDR1 and CDR2 are SEHNR and FQNEAQ (reference sequence). CDR3 nucleotides: TGTGCCAGCAGCCCCTCGGAGGGCCCCTACGAGCAGTACTTC. It is translated as CASSPSEGPYEQYF.

Of note for this clone: This specimen includes other DNA sequences encoding the same CDR3. The rearrangement uses TRBV19 and TRBJ2-7; tentatively, D is TRBD1 (7 bases). Trimming removed 3 bases from V and 4 bases from J, with 13 bases in between. Germline CDR1 reads LNHDA; CDR2 reads SQIVND (reference sequence). This CDR3 has 14 residues. CDR3: CASSIGGGQYEQYF. CDR3 bases: TGTGCCAGTAGTATCGGAGGGGGCCAATACGAGCAGTACTTC.